Presented here are 5 T cell receptor beta chains from one specimen sequenced in a study of chemoradiotherapy in HPV16-positive cancers. The assay was immunoSEQ multiplex PCR, and TCRdb's table has in-frame clones only and misses some. The sample yields about 35,000 clones, about 86% seen once. The specimen was blood, collected from a patient who underwent chemoradiotherapy. These receptors were obtained from a human donor with HPV-associated anogenital cancer.

The chain has TRBV6-5 and TRBJ1-4, with D unclear. CDR1 is MNHEY, CDR2 SVGAGI, per germline. Trimming took 2 bases from V and 5 from J, leaving 12 bases between them. CDR3 size: 15 residues. The CDR3 loop is CASSYGMVGNEKLFF. DNA for the CDR3: TGTGCCAGCAGTTACGGGATGGTAGGGAATGAAAAACTGTTTTTT.

V is TRBV2 and J is TRBJ1-4; D might be TRBD1 (5 bases). Germline CDR1 is SNHLY and CDR2 is FYNNEI. This CDR3 spans 14 amino acids. V lost 1 base to trimming and J lost 5 bases, with 8 bases between them. CDR3: CASSEDRINEKLFF. As DNA, the CDR3 is TGTGCCAGCAGTGAAGACAGGATAAATGAAAAACTGTTTTTT. The whole variable domain, filled in from reference TRBV2 and TRBJ1-4, reads EPEVTQTPSHQVTQMGQEVILRCVPISNHLYFYWYRQILGQKVEFLVSFYNNEISEKSEIFDDQFSVERPDGSNFTLKIRSTKLEDSAMYFCASSEDRINEKLFFGSGTQLSVL.

This chain connects TRBV25-1 to TRBJ1-5, with a possible D match to TRBD1 (5 bases). The CDR3 totals 14 residues. Per germline, CDR1 MGHDK and CDR2 SYGVNS. V was shortened by 3 bases and J by 7 bases, with 13 bases between the two germline ends. The CDR3 region has the DNA TGTGCCAGCAGTGACGGCCAGGGACGCCAGCCCCAGCATTTT. This codes for CASSDGQGRQPQHF.

The chain uses TRBV6-6 and TRBJ2-1; D possibly corresponds to TRBD2 (6 bases). CDR3 size: 14 residues. The V gene's germline CDR1 is MNHNY and CDR2 SVGAGI (reference sequence). Between the trimmed V and J ends, which lost 5 bases and 4 bases, there was a span of 12 bases. The CDR3 here is CASSPAAGYNEQFF. CDR3 DNA sequence: TGTGCCAGCAGTCCTGCCGCGGGGTACAATGAGCAGTTCTTC.

The rearrangement joins TRBV19 to TRBJ2-7; TRBD1 matches 8 bases. The CDR3 spans 14 residues. The V and J ends lost 7 bases and 2 bases, in that order; junction bases with no gene match: 7. Germline-derived CDR1 and CDR2 are LNHDA and SQIVND (reference sequence). CDR3 nucleotides: TGTGCCAGTACTCCCCGGGACAGGCCCTACGAGCAGTACTTC. Its translation: CASTPRDRPYEQYF.